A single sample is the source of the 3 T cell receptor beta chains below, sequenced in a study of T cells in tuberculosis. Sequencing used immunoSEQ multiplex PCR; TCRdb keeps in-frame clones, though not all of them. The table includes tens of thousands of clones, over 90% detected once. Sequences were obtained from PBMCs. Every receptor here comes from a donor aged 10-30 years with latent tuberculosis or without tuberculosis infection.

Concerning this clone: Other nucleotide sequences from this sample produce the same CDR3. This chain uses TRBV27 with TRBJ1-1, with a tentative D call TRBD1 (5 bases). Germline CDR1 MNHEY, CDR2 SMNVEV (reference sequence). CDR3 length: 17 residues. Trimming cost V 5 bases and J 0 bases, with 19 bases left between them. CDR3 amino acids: CASSPIPFEGVNTEAFF. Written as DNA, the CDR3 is TGTGCCAGCAGTCCGATCCCGTTCGAAGGGGTGAACACTGAAGCTTTCTTT.

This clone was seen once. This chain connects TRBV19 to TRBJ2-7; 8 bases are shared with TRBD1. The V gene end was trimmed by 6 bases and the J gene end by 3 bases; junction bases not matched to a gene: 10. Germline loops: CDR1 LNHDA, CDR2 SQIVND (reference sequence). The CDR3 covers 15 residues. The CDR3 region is CASSDFPGQDYEQYF. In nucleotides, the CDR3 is TGTGCCAGTAGCGATTTTCCGGGACAGGACTACGAGCAGTACTTC. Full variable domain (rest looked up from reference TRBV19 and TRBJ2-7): DGGITQSPKYLFRKEGQNVTLSCEQNLNHDAMYWYRQDPGQGLRLIYYSQIVNDFQKGDIAEGYSVSREKKESFPLTVTSAQKNPTAFYLCASSDFPGQDYEQYFGPGTRLTVT.

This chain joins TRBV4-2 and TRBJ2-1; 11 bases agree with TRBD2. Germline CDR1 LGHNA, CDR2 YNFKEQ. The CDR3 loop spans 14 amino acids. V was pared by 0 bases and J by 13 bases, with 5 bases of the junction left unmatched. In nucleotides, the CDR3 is TGTGCCAGCAGCCAAGATCTACTAGCGGGGGCTCAGTTCTTC. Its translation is CASSQDLLAGAQFF.